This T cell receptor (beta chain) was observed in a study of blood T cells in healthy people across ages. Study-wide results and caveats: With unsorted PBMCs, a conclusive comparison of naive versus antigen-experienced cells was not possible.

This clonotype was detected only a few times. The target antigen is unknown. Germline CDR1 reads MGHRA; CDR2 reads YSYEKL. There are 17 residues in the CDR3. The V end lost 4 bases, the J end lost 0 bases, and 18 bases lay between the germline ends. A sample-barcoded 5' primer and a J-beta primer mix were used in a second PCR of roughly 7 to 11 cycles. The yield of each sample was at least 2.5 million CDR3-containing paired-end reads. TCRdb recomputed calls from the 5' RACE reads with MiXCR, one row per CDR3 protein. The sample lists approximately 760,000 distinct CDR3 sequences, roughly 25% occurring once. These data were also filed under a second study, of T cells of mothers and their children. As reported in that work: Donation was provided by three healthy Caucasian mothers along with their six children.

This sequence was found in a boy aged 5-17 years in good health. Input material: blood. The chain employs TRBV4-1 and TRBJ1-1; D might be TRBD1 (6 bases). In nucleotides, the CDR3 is TGCGCCAGCAGCCCTTTTACCCCCGGGACACTGAACACTGAAGCTTTCTTT. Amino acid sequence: CASSPFTPGTLNTEAFF.